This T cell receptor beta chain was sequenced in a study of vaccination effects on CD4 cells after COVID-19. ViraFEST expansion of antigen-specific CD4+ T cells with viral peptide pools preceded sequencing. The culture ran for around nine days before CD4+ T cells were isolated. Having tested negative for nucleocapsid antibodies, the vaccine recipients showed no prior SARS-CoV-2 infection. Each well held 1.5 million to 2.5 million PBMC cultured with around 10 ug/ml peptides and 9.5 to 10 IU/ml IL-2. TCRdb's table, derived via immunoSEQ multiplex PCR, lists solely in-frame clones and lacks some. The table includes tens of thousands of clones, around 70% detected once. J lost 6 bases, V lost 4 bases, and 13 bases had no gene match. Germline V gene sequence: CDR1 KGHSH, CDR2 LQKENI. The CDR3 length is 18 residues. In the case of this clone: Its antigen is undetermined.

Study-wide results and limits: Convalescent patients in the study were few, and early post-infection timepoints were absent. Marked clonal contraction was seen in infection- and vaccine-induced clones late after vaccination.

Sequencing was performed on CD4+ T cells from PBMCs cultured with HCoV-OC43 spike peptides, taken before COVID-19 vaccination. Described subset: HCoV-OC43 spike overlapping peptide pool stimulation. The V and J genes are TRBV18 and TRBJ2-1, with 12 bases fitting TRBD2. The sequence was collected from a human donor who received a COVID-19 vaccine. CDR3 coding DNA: TGTGCCAGCTCACAGCGAGGGACTAGCGGGCGTATTTCCAATGAGCAGTTCTTC. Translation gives CASSQRGTSGRISNEQFF. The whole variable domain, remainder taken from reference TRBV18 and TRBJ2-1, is NAGVMQNPRHLVRRRGQEARLRCSPMKGHSHVYWYRQLPEEGLKFMVYLQKENIIDESGMPKERFSAEFPKEGPSILRIQQVVRGDSAAYFCASSQRGTSGRISNEQFFGPGTRLTVL.